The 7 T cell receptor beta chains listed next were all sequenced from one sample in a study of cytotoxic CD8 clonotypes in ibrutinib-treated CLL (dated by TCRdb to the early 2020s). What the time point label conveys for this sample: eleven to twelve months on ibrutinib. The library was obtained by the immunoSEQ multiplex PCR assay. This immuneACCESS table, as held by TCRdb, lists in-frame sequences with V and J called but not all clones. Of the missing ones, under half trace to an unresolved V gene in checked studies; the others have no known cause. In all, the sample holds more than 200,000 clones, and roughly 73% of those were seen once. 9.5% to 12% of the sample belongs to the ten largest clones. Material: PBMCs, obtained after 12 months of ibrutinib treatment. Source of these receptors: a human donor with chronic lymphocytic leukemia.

DNA for the CDR3: TGTGCCAGCTCACCACCTGGAGCGGGGGGAGGCGAGCAGTACTTC. This gives the protein CASSPPGAGGGEQYF. The chain couples TRBV18 to TRBJ2-7, with TRBD2 matching over 9 bases. This CDR3 contains 15 residues. CDR1 KGHSH and CDR2 LQKENI come from the germline V gene. V trimming: 0 bases; J trimming: 6 bases; junction bases outside the gene matches: 6.

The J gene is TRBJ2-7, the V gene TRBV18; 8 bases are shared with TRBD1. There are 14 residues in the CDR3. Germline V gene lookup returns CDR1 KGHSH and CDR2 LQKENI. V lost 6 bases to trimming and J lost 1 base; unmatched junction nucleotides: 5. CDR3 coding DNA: TGTGCCAGCTCGCAGGACAGGGCATCCTACGAGCAGTACTTC. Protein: CASSQDRASYEQYF.

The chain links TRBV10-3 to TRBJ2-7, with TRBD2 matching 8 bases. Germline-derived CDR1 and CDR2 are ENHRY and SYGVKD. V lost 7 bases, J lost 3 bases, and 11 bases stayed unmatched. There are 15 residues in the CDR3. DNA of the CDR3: TGTGCCATCAAGGGAACGGGAGGGATAAACTACGAGCAGTACTTC. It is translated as CAIKGTGGINYEQYF.

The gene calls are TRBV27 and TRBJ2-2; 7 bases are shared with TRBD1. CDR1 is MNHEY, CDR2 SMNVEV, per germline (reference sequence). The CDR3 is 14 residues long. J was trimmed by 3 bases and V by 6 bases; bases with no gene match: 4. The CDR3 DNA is TGTGCCAGCAGAAAAGACAGGGACACCGGGGAGCTGTTTTTT. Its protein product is CASRKDRDTGELFF.

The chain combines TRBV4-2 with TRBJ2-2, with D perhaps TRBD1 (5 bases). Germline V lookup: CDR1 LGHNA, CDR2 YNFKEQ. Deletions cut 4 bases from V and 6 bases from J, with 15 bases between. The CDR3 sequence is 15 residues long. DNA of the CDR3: TGTGCCAGCAGCCTTGACCAGGGTGTGCCCGGGGAGCTGTTTTTT. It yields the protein CASSLDQGVPGELFF.

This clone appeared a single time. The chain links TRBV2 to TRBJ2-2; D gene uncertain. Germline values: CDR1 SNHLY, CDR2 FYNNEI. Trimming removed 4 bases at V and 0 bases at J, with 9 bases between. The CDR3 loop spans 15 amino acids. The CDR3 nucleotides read TGTGCCAGCAGTGTAACCGGGTCGAACACCGGGGAGCTGTTTTTT. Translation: CASSVTGSNTGELFF.

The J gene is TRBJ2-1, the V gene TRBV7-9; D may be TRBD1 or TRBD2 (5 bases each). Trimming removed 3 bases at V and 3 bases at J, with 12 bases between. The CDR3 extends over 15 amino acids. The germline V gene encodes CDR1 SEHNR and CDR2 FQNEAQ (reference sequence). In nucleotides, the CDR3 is TGTGCCAGCAGCTTGGGGGACGGAGGCTACAATGAGCAGTTCTTC. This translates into CASSLGDGGYNEQFF.